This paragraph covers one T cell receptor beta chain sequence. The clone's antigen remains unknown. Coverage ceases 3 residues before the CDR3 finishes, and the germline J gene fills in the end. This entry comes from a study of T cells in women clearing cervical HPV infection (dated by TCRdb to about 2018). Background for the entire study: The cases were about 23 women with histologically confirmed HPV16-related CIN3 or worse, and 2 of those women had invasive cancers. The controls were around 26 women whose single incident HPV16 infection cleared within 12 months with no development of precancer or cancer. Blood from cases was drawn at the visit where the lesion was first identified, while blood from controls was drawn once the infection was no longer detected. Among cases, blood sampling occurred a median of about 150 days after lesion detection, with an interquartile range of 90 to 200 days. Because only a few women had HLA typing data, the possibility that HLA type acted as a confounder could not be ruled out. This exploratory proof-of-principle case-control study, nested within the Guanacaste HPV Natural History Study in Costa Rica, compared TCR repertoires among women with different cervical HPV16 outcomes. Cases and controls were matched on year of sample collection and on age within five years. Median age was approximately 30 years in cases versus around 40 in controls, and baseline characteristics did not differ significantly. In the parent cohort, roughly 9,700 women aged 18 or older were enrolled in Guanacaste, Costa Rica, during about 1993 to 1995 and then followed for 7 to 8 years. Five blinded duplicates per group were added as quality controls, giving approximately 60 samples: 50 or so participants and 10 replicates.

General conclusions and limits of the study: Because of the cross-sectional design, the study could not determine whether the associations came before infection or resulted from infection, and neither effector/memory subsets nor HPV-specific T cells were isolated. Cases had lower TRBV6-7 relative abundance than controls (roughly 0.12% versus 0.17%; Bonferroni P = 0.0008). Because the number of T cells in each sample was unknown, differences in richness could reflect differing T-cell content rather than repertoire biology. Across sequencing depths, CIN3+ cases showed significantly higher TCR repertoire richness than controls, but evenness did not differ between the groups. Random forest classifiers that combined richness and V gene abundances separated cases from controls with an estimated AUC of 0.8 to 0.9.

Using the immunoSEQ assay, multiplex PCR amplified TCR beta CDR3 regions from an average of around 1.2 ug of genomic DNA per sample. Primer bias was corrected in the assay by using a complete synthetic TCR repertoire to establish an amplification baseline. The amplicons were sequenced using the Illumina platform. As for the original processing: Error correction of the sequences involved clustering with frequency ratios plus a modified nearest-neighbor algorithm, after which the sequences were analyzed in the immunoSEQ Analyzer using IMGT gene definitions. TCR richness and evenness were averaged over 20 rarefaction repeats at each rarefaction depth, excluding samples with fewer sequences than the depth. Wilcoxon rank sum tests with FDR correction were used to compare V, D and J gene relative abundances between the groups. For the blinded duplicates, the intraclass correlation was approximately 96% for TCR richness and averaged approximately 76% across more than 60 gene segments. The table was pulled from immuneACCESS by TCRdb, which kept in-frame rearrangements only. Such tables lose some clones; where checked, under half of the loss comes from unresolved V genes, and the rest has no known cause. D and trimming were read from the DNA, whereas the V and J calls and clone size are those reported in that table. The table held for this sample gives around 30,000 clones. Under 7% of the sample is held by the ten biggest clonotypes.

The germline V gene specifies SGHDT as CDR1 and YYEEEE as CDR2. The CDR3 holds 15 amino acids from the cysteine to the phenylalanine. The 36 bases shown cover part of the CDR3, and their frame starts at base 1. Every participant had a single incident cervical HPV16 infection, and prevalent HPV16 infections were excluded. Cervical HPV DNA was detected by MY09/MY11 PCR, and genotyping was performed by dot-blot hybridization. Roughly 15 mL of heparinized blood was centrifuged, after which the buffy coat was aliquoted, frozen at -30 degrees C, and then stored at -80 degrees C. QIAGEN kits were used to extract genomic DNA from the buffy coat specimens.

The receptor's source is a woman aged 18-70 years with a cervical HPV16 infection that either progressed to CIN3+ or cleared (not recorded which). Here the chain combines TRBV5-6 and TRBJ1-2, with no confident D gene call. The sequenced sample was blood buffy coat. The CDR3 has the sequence CASSLAEVKSRGYTF. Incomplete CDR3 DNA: TGTGCCAGCAGCTTGGCCGAAGTCAAGTCGCGGGGC. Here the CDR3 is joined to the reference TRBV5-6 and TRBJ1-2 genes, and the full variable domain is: DAGVTQSPTHLIKTRGQQVTLRCSPKSGHDTVSWYQQALGQGPQFIFQYYEEEERQRGNFPDRFSGHQFPNYSSELNVNALLLGDSALYLCASSLAEVKSRGYTFGSGTRLTVV.